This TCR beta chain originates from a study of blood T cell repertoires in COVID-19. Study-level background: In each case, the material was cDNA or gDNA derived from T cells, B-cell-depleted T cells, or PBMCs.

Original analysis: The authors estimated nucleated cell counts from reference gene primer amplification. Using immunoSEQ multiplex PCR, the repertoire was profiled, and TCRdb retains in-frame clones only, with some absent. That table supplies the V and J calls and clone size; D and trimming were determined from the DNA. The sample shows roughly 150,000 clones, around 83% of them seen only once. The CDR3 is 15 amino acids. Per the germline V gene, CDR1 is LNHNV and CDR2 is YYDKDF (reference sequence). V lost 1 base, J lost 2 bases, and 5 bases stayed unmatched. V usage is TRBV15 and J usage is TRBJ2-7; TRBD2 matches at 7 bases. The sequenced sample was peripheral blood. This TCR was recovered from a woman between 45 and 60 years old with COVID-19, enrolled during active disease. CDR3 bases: TGTGCCACCAGCAGAGCGGTAGCGGGCACCTACGAGCAGTACTTC. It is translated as CATSRAVAGTYEQYF.